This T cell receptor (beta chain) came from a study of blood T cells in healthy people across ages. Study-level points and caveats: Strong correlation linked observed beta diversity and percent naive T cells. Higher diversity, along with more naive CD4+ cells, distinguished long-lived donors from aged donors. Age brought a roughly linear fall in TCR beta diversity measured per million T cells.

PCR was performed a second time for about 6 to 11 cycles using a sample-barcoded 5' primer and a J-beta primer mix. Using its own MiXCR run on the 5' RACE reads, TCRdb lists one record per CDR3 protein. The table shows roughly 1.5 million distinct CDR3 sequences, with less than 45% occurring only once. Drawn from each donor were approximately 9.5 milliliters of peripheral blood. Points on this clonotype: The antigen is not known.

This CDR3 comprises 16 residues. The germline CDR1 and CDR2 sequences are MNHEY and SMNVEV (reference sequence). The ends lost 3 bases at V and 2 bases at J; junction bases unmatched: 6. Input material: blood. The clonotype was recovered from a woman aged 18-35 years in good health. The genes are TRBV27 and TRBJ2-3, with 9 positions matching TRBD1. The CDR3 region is CASSFGGTGNTDTQYF. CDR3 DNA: TGTGCCAGCAGTTTTGGGGGGACAGGGAACACAGATACGCAGTATTTT.